The clone carrying this T cell receptor (beta chain) was seen a handful of times. What it recognizes is unknown. The data derive from a study of beta chain features in type 1 diabetes. Whole-study context: Across the samples, about 110,000,000 sorted cells were examined in total.

The sequenced template was cDNA made from the entire isolated RNA. Clones were sequenced by immunoSEQ multiplex PCR, and TCRdb holds only the in-frame ones, with some missing. The sample has around 690,000 clones; around 12% are singletons. Study outcomes and limitations: Moderate yet significant TCRB CDR3 shortening was seen in Type 1 diabetes patients in all four CD4+ subsets.

CDR3 length equals 16 residues. Germline lookup yields CDR1 SGHTA and CDR2 FQGTGA. V was pared by 5 bases and J by 3 bases, with 10 bases of the junction left unmatched. The chain carries TRBV7-3 and TRBJ1-5; 7 bases align to TRBD1. Sequencing was performed on naive CD4+ T cells from blood. This TCR was recovered from a man aged 25-40 years with type 1 diabetes. The CDR3 sequence is CASSTRQGKANQPQHF. As DNA, the CDR3 is TGTGCCAGCAGCACCCGACAGGGTAAAGCCAATCAGCCCCAGCATTTT.